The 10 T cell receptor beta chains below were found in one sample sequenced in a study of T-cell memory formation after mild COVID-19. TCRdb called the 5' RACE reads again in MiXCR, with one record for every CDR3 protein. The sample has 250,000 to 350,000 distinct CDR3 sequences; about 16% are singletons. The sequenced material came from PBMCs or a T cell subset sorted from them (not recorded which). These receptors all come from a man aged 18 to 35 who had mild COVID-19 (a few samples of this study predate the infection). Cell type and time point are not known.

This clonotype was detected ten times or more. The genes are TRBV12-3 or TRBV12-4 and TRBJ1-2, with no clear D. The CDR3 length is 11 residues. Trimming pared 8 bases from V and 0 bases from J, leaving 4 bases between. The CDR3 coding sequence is TGTGCCAGCGCCACTAACTATGGCTACACCTTC. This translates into CASATNYGYTF.

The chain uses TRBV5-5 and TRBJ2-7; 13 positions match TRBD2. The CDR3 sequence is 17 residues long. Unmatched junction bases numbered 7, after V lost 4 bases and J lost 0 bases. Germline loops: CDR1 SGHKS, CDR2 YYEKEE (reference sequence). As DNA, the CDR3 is TGTGCCAGCAGCCTTCGGACTAGCGGGGGAATCTCCTACGAGCAGTACGTC. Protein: CASSLRTSGGISYEQYV.

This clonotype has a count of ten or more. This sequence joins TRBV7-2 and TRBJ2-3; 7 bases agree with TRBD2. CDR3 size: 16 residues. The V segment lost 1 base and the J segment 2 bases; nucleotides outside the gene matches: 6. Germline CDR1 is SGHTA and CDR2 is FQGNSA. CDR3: CASSLGRRGITDTQYF. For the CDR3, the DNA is TGTGCCAGCAGCTTAGGGAGGCGGGGGATCACAGATACGCAGTATTTT.

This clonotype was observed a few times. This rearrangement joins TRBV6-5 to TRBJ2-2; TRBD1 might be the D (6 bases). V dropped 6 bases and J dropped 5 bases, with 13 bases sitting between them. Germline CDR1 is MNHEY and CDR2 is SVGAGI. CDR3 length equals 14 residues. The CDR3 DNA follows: TGTGCCAGCAGCCCAGGGGTGGGAACCGGGGAGCTGTTTTTT. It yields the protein CASSPGVGTGELFF.

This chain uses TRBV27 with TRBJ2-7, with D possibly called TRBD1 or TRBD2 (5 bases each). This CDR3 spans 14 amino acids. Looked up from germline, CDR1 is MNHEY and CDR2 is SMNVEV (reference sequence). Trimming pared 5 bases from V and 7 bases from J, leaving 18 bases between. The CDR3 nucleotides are TGTGCCAGCAGTCCGATAACTGGGGCGGGTGAGCAGTACTTC. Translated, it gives CASSPITGAGEQYF.

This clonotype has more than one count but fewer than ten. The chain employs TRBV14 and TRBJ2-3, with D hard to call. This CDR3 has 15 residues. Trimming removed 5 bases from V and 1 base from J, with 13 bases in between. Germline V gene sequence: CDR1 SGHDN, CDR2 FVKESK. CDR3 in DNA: TGTGCCAGCAGCTCCCCCGTATGGGGCACAGATACGCAGTATTTT. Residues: CASSSPVWGTDTQYF.

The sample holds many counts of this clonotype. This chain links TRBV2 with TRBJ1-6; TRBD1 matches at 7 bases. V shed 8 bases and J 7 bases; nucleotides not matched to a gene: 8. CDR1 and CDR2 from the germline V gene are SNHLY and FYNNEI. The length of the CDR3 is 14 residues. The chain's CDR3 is CASGGQSENSPLHF. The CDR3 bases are TGTGCCAGCGGGGGACAGTCTGAAAATTCACCCCTCCACTTT.

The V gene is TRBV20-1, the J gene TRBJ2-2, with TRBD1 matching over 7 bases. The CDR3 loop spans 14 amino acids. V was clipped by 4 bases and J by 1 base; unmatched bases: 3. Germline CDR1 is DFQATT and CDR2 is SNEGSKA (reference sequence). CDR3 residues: CSATGTENTGELFF. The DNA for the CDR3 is TGCAGTGCTACAGGGACAGAGAACACCGGGGAGCTGTTTTTT.

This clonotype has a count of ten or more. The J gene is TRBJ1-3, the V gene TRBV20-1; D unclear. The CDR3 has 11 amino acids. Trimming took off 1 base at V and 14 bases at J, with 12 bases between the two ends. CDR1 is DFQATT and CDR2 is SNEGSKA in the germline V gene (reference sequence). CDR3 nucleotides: TGCAGTGCTAGAGGAGCCGGATTTGTATATTTT. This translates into CSARGAGFVYF.

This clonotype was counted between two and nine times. CDR3 nucleotides: TGCGCCAGCAGCCAAGTAGTGACAGGGGGCAATGAGCAGTTCTTC. It specifies CASSQVVTGGNEQFF. This chain uses TRBV4-3 with TRBJ2-1; TRBD1 aligns across 9 bases. V gave up 1 base and J gave up 6 bases; unmatched junction bases: 4. Germline CDR1 is LGHNA and CDR2 is YSLEER. The CDR3 sequence is 15 residues long.